The T cell receptor beta chain under discussion was sequenced for a study of OX40 agonist ivuxolimab in advanced cancers. This clone has a single count. The protocol was immunoSEQ multiplex PCR, while the TCRdb copy is restricted to in-frame clones and leaves out a portion. The table has roughly 77,000 clones, under 90% seen once. The CDR3 length is 13 residues. Germline CDR1 and CDR2: SGHNT and YYREEE (reference sequence). Deletions cut 1 base from V and 7 bases from J, with 12 bases between. The J gene is TRBJ2-7, the V gene TRBV5-4; D unclear. The specimen comprised CD4+ or CD8+ T cells sorted from blood, sampled in a trial of the OX40 agonist ivuxolimab. This receptor was taken from an adult with an advanced solid tumor such as melanoma, head and neck, liver or kidney cancer. CDR3: CASSLSTDGEQYF. The CDR3 coding sequence is TGTGCCAGCAGCTTGTCAACCGACGGGGAGCAGTACTTC. The complete variable domain, with remaining parts taken from reference TRBV5-4 and TRBJ2-7, reads ETGVTQSPTHLIKTRGQQVTLRCSSQSGHNTVSWYQQALGQGPQFIFQYYREEENGRGNFPPRFSGLQFPNYSSELNVNALELDDSALYLCASSLSTDGEQYFGPGTRLTVT.